This T cell receptor beta chain was recorded in a study of T cell repertoires in cytomegalovirus infection. Background on the study: Carrying CMV and the relevant HLA type showed in public TCR beta signatures. Study-wide results and limits: Ex vivo, HLA-C-restricted CMV-specific TCR beta clonotypes prevailed over the rest of the response.

One entry per CDR3 protein, called by TCRdb with MiXCR from the reads. The table lists 200,000 to 300,000 distinct CDR3 sequences, 8% to 9.5% of them singletons, with approximately 16% in the top ten. V lost 3 bases, J lost 0 bases, and 12 bases stayed unmatched. The CDR3 covers 18 residues. Germline CDR1 LNHDA, CDR2 SQIVND (reference sequence). Regarding this clonotype: Its specificity is not known.

The V call is TRBV19, the J call TRBJ2-3; 7 bases align to TRBD1. This receptor was obtained from a human donor in good health (CMV status not recorded). Some clones in this sample may be carry-over from other donors' samples. Sample: PBMCs. The CDR3 sequence: CASSMPRSGTASTDTQYF. CDR3 sequence (DNA): TGTGCCAGTAGTATGCCAAGGTCGGGGACAGCTAGCACAGATACGCAGTATTTT.